The rows below give T cell receptor beta chains drawn from one sample of a study of Graves' ophthalmopathy and Graves' hyperthyroidism. Via MiXCR, TCRdb re-called the multiplex PCR reads, giving one row per CDR3 protein. Of a few hundred thousand distinct CDR3 sequences listed, 17% are singletons. Input material: peripheral blood. The origin of the receptors is an adult man with Graves' ophthalmopathy. CDR3s include the opening cysteine and the closing phenylalanine or tryptophan. The order of the fields is clone size, V gene, D gene, J gene, CDR3 protein, CDR3 DNA. D genes are given only for firm matches. Part of the rows lack a size; the others show once, few, many or a class for expanded clones.

>many|TRBV20-1|-|TRBJ2-7
CSASNPGVNEQYF
TGCAGTGCTAGTAACCCAGGGGTAAACGAGCAGTACTTC
>many|TRBV20-1|TRBD1|TRBJ1-2
CSAHRGRSGYTF
TGCAGTGCGCACAGGGGGCGGTCTGGCTACACCTTC
>many|TRBV29-1|-|TRBJ2-5
CSVAPQGGGAETQYF
TGCAGCGTTGCGCCCCAGGGGGGGGGAGCAGAGACCCAGTACTTC
>many|TRBV20-1|TRBD1|TRBJ2-2
CSADSRGLTGELFF
TGCAGTGCTGATTCCAGGGGGCTCACCGGGGAGCTGTTTTTT
>many|TRBV6-5|TRBD1|TRBJ2-7
CASSYSHRGRYEQYF
TGTGCCAGCAGTTACTCCCACAGGGGGCGATACGAGCAGTACTTC
>many|TRBV20-1|TRBD1|TRBJ2-5
CSARPLRTGGPETQYF
TGCAGTGCTAGACCACTTAGGACAGGGGGCCCAGAGACCCAGTACTTC
>many|TRBV12-3/TRBV12-4|-|TRBJ1-1
CASSPRWNTEAFF
TGTGCCAGCAGTCCTCGCTGGAACACTGAAGCTTTCTTT
>many|TRBV11-2|-|TRBJ1-1
CASSLGSQKNTEAFF
TGTGCCAGCAGCCTTGGGAGTCAGAAGAACACTGAAGCTTTCTTT
>once|TRBV12-3/TRBV12-4|-|TRBJ2-7
CASSPSGAEYEQYF
TGTGCCAGCAGTCCGTCAGGGGCCGAATACGAGCAGTACTTC
>many|TRBV14|-|TRBJ1-1
CASSHLNREAFF
TGTGCCAGCAGCCATCTTAACCGGGAAGCTTTCTTT
>many|TRBV12-3/TRBV12-4|-|TRBJ1-2
CASTLDRAQGGYTF
TGTGCCAGCACCCTGGATAGGGCCCAGGGTGGCTACACCTTC
>-|TRBV6-1|-|TRBJ1-5
CASSTYWGTDQPQHF
TGTGCCAGCAGCACCTACTGGGGGACGGATCAGCCCCAGCATTTT
>many|TRBV11-2|TRBD2|TRBJ2-5
CASSVVAGAGGETQYF
TGTGCCAGCAGTGTGGTAGCGGGGGCGGGGGGAGAGACCCAGTACTTC
>many|TRBV4-1|-|TRBJ1-2
CASSHGTHYGYTF
TGCGCCAGCAGCCACGGGACTCACTATGGCTACACCTTC
>many|TRBV2|TRBD2|TRBJ2-2
CASRGLAGGTGELFF
TGTGCCAGCAGAGGACTAGCGGGAGGCACCGGGGAGCTGTTTTTT
>many|TRBV5-1|TRBD2|TRBJ2-7
CASSLWGTSGSSEQYF
TGCGCCAGCAGCCTTTGGGGGACTAGCGGGAGTAGTGAGCAGTACTTC
>many|TRBV6-5|-|TRBJ2-7
CASSYTSGEVEQYF
TGTGCCAGCAGTTACACCTCAGGGGAGGTCGAGCAGTACTTC
>many|TRBV19|-|TRBJ2-7
CASSITGSSYEQYF
TGTGCCAGTAGTATAACAGGGTCCTCCTACGAGCAGTACTTC
>many|TRBV20-1|TRBD1|TRBJ1-2
CSASKFGTVNYGYTF
TGCAGTGCCAGCAAATTTGGGACAGTTAACTATGGCTACACCTTC
>few|TRBV3-1|-|TRBJ1-1
CASSSGGLMNTEAFF
TGTGCCAGCAGTTCTGGGGGGCTAATGAACACTGAAGCTTTCTTT